These 24 T cell receptor beta chains were all obtained from the same sample, sequenced in a study of PD-1 blockade in classical Hodgkin lymphoma. The data were produced by immunoSEQ multiplex PCR, yet TCRdb's version contains in-frame clones alone and is incomplete. The sample records roughly 15,000 clones, over 60% being singletons. Following autologous stem cell transplantation, relapse occurred in every patient, and exposure to brentuximab vedotin varied. Specimen: peripheral blood mononuclear cells (PBMCs), collected before the second cycle of nivolumab. The receptors were gathered from a human donor with classical Hodgkin lymphoma.

The rearrangement links TRBV6-1 to TRBJ2-7; D perhaps matches TRBD2 (5 bases). The germline V gene encodes CDR1 MNHNS and CDR2 SASEGT. The CDR3 is 11 residues long. Trimming stripped 10 bases from V and 5 bases from J, with 12 bases between. Here the CDR3 reads CATLSGDEQYF. In DNA form, the CDR3 reads TGTGCCACCCTATCCGGGGACGAGCAGTACTTC.

V gene TRBV27 combines with J gene TRBJ1-2; no reliable D call. The V and J ends lost 3 bases and 3 bases respectively, with 17 bases between them. Germline CDR1 and CDR2: MNHEY and SMNVEV (reference sequence). This CDR3 contains 16 residues. DNA of the CDR3: TGTGCCAGCAGTTTGATCGGACGGTCAAGACACTATGGCTACACCTTC. Its translation: CASSLIGRSRHYGYTF.

A remark on this clone: One junction end disagrees with the germline gene, perhaps due to a read error. The sample carries other DNA sequences with the same CDR3. The CDR3 sequence: CAISGTGEGYEQYF. CDR3 DNA sequence: TGTGCTATCAGTGGGACAGGGGAAGGTTACGAGCAGTACTTC. The rearrangement links TRBV10-3 to TRBJ2-7; 10 bases are a match to TRBD1. The germline gives CDR1 ENHRY, CDR2 SYGVKD. The CDR3 is 14 residues long.

Concerning this clone: Given a much more abundant clone one base away, this may be a read error. The CDR3 reads CASSEVFGTATYEQYF. The CDR3 DNA sequence: TGTGCCAGCAGTGAAGTCTTCGGGACAGCCACCTACGAGCAGTACTTC. The rearrangement uses TRBV6-1 and TRBJ2-7, with 7 bases lining up with TRBD1. This CDR3 is built from 16 residues. Germline CDR1 and CDR2: MNHNS and SASEGT. J lost 2 bases, V lost 1 base, and 8 bases had no gene match.

The V gene is TRBV5-1, the J gene TRBJ1-2; D remains unclear. The germline V and J ends were trimmed by 2 bases and 5 bases, with 22 bases remaining between them. Germline V gene sequence: CDR1 SGHRS, CDR2 YFSETQ. CDR3 length: 17 residues. In nucleotides, the CDR3 is TGCGCCAGCAGCTTATACCCGGCGGGCGCTAGTAGTTATGGCTACACCTTC. Protein sequence: CASSLYPAGASSYGYTF.

The table lists this clone with a count of one. The V call is TRBV4-2, the J call TRBJ2-7; 11 nucleotides agree with TRBD1. The CDR3 covers 15 residues. The germline CDR1 and CDR2 sequences are LGHNA and YNFKEQ. Unmatched junction bases numbered 3, after V lost 5 bases and J lost 0 bases. In DNA form, the CDR3 reads TGTGCCAGCAGCGACGGGACAGGGGGCTCCTACGAGCAGTACTTC. It is translated as CASSDGTGGSYEQYF.

This clone was recorded once. The chain has TRBV15 and TRBJ2-5; unclear D gene. Near its end, the DNA agrees better with TRBJ2-7, so the J call may be wrong. CDR1 and CDR2 from the germline V gene are LNHNV and YYDKDF (reference sequence). The CDR3 is 12 residues long. The DNA for the CDR3 is TGTGCCACCAGCGGGATGAGTTACGAGCAGTACTTC. It translates to CATSGMSYEQYF.

The chain joins TRBV6-5 to TRBJ1-6; D ambiguous. CDR1 and CDR2 (germline): MNHEY, SVGAGI. CDR3 length: 13 amino acids. Between the trimmed V and J ends, which lost 5 bases and 9 bases, there was a span of 11 bases. As DNA, the CDR3 is TGTGCCAGCAGTCGCATACGGGCTTCACCCCTCCACTTT. Translated: CASSRIRASPLHF.

The CDR3: CASSSSTSGGYQETQYF. In DNA form, the CDR3 reads TGCGCCAGCAGCTCTTCGACTAGCGGGGGGTACCAAGAGACCCAGTACTTC. The chain employs TRBV5-1 and TRBJ2-5, with 13 bases that match TRBD2. This CDR3 comprises 17 residues. Germline V gives CDR1 SGHRS, CDR2 YFSETQ. The V segment lost 3 bases and the J segment 0 bases; nucleotides outside the gene matches: 5.

As regards this clone: Different DNA sequences within this sample yield the same CDR3. V and J are TRBV5-1 and TRBJ1-1, with D hard to call. The V gene's germline CDR1 is SGHRS and CDR2 YFSETQ. V was trimmed by 4 bases and J by 0 bases, leaving 10 bases between them. CDR3 length equals 14 residues. The CDR3 region has the DNA TGCGCCAGCAGCACTCAGACTATGAACACTGAAGCTTTCTTT. Translated, it gives CASSTQTMNTEAFF.

The J gene is TRBJ2-1, the V gene TRBV2; 11 bases are shared with TRBD2. Germline V gives CDR1 SNHLY, CDR2 FYNNEI. The CDR3 totals 17 residues. V shed 5 bases and J 3 bases; nucleotides not matched to a gene: 9. The CDR3 DNA reads TGTGCCAGCAGTCTAGCGGGAGGAGGGTACCTCTACAATGAGCAGTTCTTC. Encoded protein: CASSLAGGGYLYNEQFF.

Remarks on this clone: A junction boundary mismatches the germline segment, possibly from a read error. This rearrangement joins TRBV10-3 to TRBJ1-2; 8 bases align to TRBD1. Germline assignment: CDR1 ENHRY and CDR2 SYGVKD. This CDR3 comprises 18 residues. The CDR3 sequence is CAISESGTGGWSDYGYAF. CDR3 sequence (DNA): TGTGCCATCAGTGAGTCGGGAACAGGGGGATGGAGCGACTATGGCTACGCCTTC.

The rearrangement uses TRBV29-1 and TRBJ2-5; the D gene is possibly TRBD2 (5 bases). The V gene's germline CDR1 is SQVTM and CDR2 ANQGSEA. Trimming shortened V by 7 bases and J by 1 base, and 16 bases separated the two germline ends. CDR3 length: 14 amino acids. The CDR3 nucleotides are TGCAGCGCCACCAGGACTGGCGGCCAAGAGACCCAGTACTTC. Amino acids: CSATRTGGQETQYF. Combining the CDR3 with reference TRBV29-1 and TRBJ2-5 gives the whole variable domain SAVISQKPSRDICQRGTSLTIQCQVDSQVTMMFWYRQQPGQSLTLIATANQGSEATYESGFVIDKFPISRPNLTFSTLTVSNMSPEDSSIYLCSATRTGGQETQYFGPGTRLLVL.

CDR3 nucleotide sequence: TGTGCCAGCAGTCGCACCAGGGGCGAAAACACTGAAGCTTTCTTT. Its protein is CASSRTRGENTEAFF. The rearrangement uses TRBV2 and TRBJ1-1, with a weak D call TRBD1 (6 bases). The CDR3 extends over 15 amino acids. Trimming stripped 5 bases from V and 2 bases from J, with 15 bases between. Germline lookup yields CDR1 SNHLY and CDR2 FYNNEI.

The rearrangement joins TRBV6-5 to TRBJ2-7; 10 positions agree with TRBD1. The V and J ends lost 0 bases and 10 bases, in that order; junction bases with no gene match: 6. The CDR3 runs to 14 residues. The germline gives CDR1 MNHEY, CDR2 SVGAGI. CDR3 nucleotides: TGTGCCAGCAGTTACTCAGACAGGGGGCAGAGACAGTACTTC. Its translation is CASSYSDRGQRQYF.

This chain connects TRBV7-9 to TRBJ2-5, with D possibly called TRBD1 or TRBD2 (5 bases each). CDR3 size: 14 residues. The germline V gene encodes CDR1 SEHNR and CDR2 FQNEAQ (reference sequence). V gave up 7 bases and J gave up 3 bases, with 15 bases separating them. The CDR3 protein is CASTPPRGEETQYF. CDR3 sequence (DNA): TGTGCCAGCACCCCTCCTAGAGGGGAAGAGACCCAGTACTTC.

V and J are TRBV5-1 and TRBJ2-4, with 9 nucleotides matching TRBD1. This CDR3 comprises 14 residues. Germline V gene sequence: CDR1 SGHRS, CDR2 YFSETQ. V lost 6 bases and J lost 6; bases outside the gene matches: 7. CDR3 in amino acids: CASTPGQGGNIQYF. The CDR3 bases are TGCGCCAGCACCCCGGGACAGGGTGGAAACATTCAGTACTTC.

This chain uses TRBV5-6 with TRBJ2-3; TRBD2 matches at 7 bases. The trim removed 0 bases at V and 2 bases at J, leaving 3 bases unmatched. The CDR3 sequence is 15 residues long. The germline V gene has CDR1 SGHDT and CDR2 YYEEEE. The CDR3 is CASSLELANTDTQYF. The CDR3 DNA reads TGTGCCAGCAGCTTGGAACTAGCGAACACAGATACGCAGTATTTT.

The chain joins TRBV28 to TRBJ2-5, with D unclear. The J call may be wrong; the DNA end is better matched by TRBJ2-7. CDR1 and CDR2 from the germline V gene are MDHEN and SYDVKM. The CDR3 runs to 13 residues. CDR3 protein: CASTPLRTYEQYF. CDR3 coding DNA: TGTGCCAGCACCCCACTCAGGACCTACGAGCAGTACTTC.

The chain uses TRBV9 and TRBJ2-7; D gene uncertain. The V end was cut by 3 bases, the J end by 0 bases, with 13 bases between. The CDR3 is made up of 15 amino acids. Germline CDR1 and CDR2: SGDLS and YYNGEE. CDR3 sequence: CASSAHDESSYEQYF. In nucleotides, the CDR3 is TGTGCCAGCAGCGCCCACGACGAGAGCTCCTACGAGCAGTACTTC. The whole variable domain, filled in from reference TRBV9 and TRBJ2-7, reads DSGVTQTPKHLITATGQRVTLRCSPRSGDLSVYWYQQSLDQGLQFLIQYYNGEERAKGNILERFSAQQFPDLHSELNLSSLELGDSALYFCASSAHDESSYEQYFGPGTRLTVT.

This clone was observed a handful of times. The rearrangement uses TRBV30 and TRBJ2-3; 8 nucleotides align to TRBD2. The J segment lost 5 bases and the V segment lost 0 bases, leaving 4 bases of the junction unmatched. CDR1 is GTSNPN and CDR2 is SVGIG in the germline V gene (reference sequence). There are 14 residues in the CDR3. The CDR3 bases are TGTGCCTGGAGTGTAGGTGCGGGAGGAGATACGCAGTATTTT. Protein sequence: CAWSVGAGGDTQYF.

By sample share, this clone is medium-sized. This rearrangement joins TRBV27 to TRBJ1-1, with D possibly TRBD1 on 5 matching bases. Germline V CDR1 and CDR2: MNHEY, SMNVEV (reference sequence). The CDR3 contains 16 residues. V was trimmed by 5 bases and J by 0 bases, leaving 16 bases between them. In DNA form, the CDR3 reads TGTGCCAGCAGTGGGGGGTTTGGGTCTCTGAACACTGAAGCTTTCTTT. This gives the protein CASSGGFGSLNTEAFF.

V gene TRBV10-1 combines with J gene TRBJ2-1; the match to TRBD2 covers 7 bases. V lost 1 base and J lost 3; bases outside the gene matches: 3. CDR1 is WNHNN, CDR2 SYGVQD, per germline (reference sequence). The CDR3 is 15 amino acids. CDR3 DNA sequence: TGCGCCAGCAGTGAGTTGGGGGGGAGCTACAATGAGCAGTTCTTC. Translating gives CASSELGGSYNEQFF.

The rearrangement links TRBV4-1 to TRBJ2-3; TRBD2 matches at 12 bases. This CDR3 spans 17 amino acids. The J segment lost 5 bases and the V segment lost 4 bases, leaving 10 bases of the junction unmatched. Germline values: CDR1 MGHRA, CDR2 YSYEKL. The CDR3 is CASSRRLAGVGEDTQYF. The CDR3, as DNA: TGCGCCAGCAGCCGCCGACTAGCGGGAGTAGGTGAAGATACGCAGTATTTT.